One and the same sample provided the 29 T cell receptor beta chains below, sequenced in a study of vaccination effects on CD4 cells after COVID-19. These receptors lack a known antigen. Isolation of CD4+ T cells took place after 10 days of culture. Sequencing was performed with immunoSEQ multiplex PCR; in TCRdb, only in-frame clones are kept and a portion is missing. The sample gives more than 40,000 clones, about 76% of which show up once; 10% to 15% is in the top ten. The sample here was CD4+ T cells from PBMCs cultured without peptide, taken before COVID-19 vaccination. The receptors stem from a human donor who had a prior SARS-CoV-2 infection.

The rearrangement uses TRBV12-5 and TRBJ1-1, with TRBD1 identical over 8 bases. Trimming at V came to 2 bases and at J to 3 bases, leaving 14 bases not matched to a gene. Germline CDR1 is LGHNT and CDR2 is FRNRAP. The CDR3 spans 18 residues. The CDR3 DNA reads as TGTGCTAGTGGTTTGCCTTTGACAGGGGATGGGGTGGACACTGAAGCTTTCTTT. It encodes CASGLPLTGDGVDTEAFF.

The V gene is TRBV3-1 (or the pseudogene TRBV3-2), the J gene TRBJ2-3; 11 bases match TRBD2. The CDR3 has 17 residues. Germline CDR1 and CDR2: LGHDT and YNNKEL (reference sequence). V was clipped by 4 bases and J by 4 bases; unmatched bases: 10. This chain's CDR3 is CASSPYALAGAPDTQYF. CDR3 sequence (DNA): TGTGCCAGCAGCCCTTATGCACTAGCGGGAGCCCCAGATACGCAGTATTTT.

V gene TRBV6-1 combines with J gene TRBJ1-4; weak D call: TRBD1 (6 bases). The CDR3 loop spans 18 amino acids. With 3 bases removed from V and 3 bases from J, the gap between germline ends came to 20 bases. Germline lookup yields CDR1 MNHNS and CDR2 SASEGT. The CDR3 sequence: CASSDPRFGGRANEKLFF. The DNA of the CDR3 is TGTGCCAGCAGTGACCCGAGGTTCGGGGGCAGAGCTAATGAAAAACTGTTTTTT.

J is TRBJ2-5 and V is TRBV29-1; 10 nucleotides agree with TRBD2. The CDR3 has 13 amino acids. With V trimmed by 7 bases and J by 5 bases, 7 bases remained unmatched. Germline CDR1 and CDR2: SQVTM and ANQGSEA. In nucleotides, the CDR3 is TGCAGCGCCGGAGCGGGGGGGCACGAGACCCAGTACTTC. It translates to CSAGAGGHETQYF.

The chain uses TRBV7-8 and TRBJ2-3; D ambiguous. Trimming shortened V by 3 bases and J by 3 bases, and 10 bases separated the two germline ends. This CDR3 has 14 residues. Germline V gives CDR1 SGHVS, CDR2 FQNEAQ. CDR3 sequence reads: CASSFWVATDTQYF. Here the CDR3 DNA reads TGTGCCAGCAGCTTCTGGGTAGCTACAGATACGCAGTATTTT. Full variable domain (outside the CDR3, taken from reference TRBV7-8 and TRBJ2-3): GAGVSQSPRYKVAKRGQDVALRCDPISGHVSLFWYQQALGQGPEFLTYFQNEAQLDKSGLPSDRFFAERPEGSVSTLKIQRTQQEDSAVYLCASSFWVATDTQYFGPGTRLTVL.

The V and J genes are TRBV5-6 and TRBJ2-7; no clear D. This CDR3 has 14 amino acids. V was pared by 2 bases and J by 3 bases, with 12 bases between. Germline CDR1 reads SGHDT; CDR2 reads YYEEEE. CDR3 in amino acids: CASSLLTASYEQYF. DNA of the CDR3: TGTGCCAGCAGCTTACTAACGGCGAGCTACGAGCAGTACTTC.

The genes are TRBV11-2 and TRBJ1-1; D unclear. The germline gives CDR1 SGHAT, CDR2 FQNNGV. V was clipped by 3 bases and J by 4 bases, with 12 bases between them. The CDR3 spans 14 residues. In DNA, the CDR3 is TGTGCCAGCAGCTTCAGATCCTGGGGCACTGAAGCTTTCTTT. Translated: CASSFRSWGTEAFF.

The rearrangement uses TRBV6-5 and TRBJ2-1; no firm D call. Trimming removed 0 bases from V and 5 bases from J, with 11 bases in between. This CDR3 has 15 residues. Looked up from germline, CDR1 is MNHEY and CDR2 is SVGAGI. The CDR3 sequence is CASSYSYIPDNEQFF. In DNA, the CDR3 is TGTGCCAGCAGTTACTCCTATATTCCCGACAATGAGCAGTTCTTC.

The chain combines TRBV11-3 with TRBJ2-5; the match to TRBD1 covers 10 bases. Per the germline V gene, CDR1 is SGHNT and CDR2 is YENEEA. With V trimmed by 3 bases and J by 1 base, 2 bases remained unmatched. CDR3 length equals 15 residues. CDR3 protein: CASSLGQGSQETQYF. Here the CDR3 DNA reads TGTGCCAGCAGCTTGGGACAGGGGAGCCAAGAGACCCAGTACTTC.

CDR3 residues: CSASIQNTEAFF. CDR3 coding DNA: TGCAGTGCTAGTATTCAGAACACTGAAGCTTTCTTT. The chain links TRBV20-1 to TRBJ1-1; D gene uncertain. The CDR3 is 12 residues long. V was clipped by 3 bases and J by 1 base, with 6 bases between them. Germline CDR1 is DFQATT and CDR2 is SNEGSKA (reference sequence).

This clone was recorded only once. The chain carries TRBV19 and TRBJ2-3, with 9 nucleotides matching TRBD2. The V segment lost 6 bases and the J segment 2 bases; nucleotides outside the gene matches: 6. The germline CDR1 and CDR2 sequences are LNHDA and SQIVND (reference sequence). The CDR3 covers 15 residues. The CDR3 sequence is CASRSPGLATDTQYF. Written as DNA, the CDR3 is TGTGCCAGTAGATCCCCGGGACTAGCCACAGATACGCAGTATTTT.

The genes are TRBV2 and TRBJ2-3; D gene unclear. Looked up from germline, CDR1 is SNHLY and CDR2 is FYNNEI. V was cut by 8 bases and J by 0 bases, with 6 bases left in between. The CDR3 has 12 amino acids. The chain's CDR3 is CASSDSTDTQYF. The CDR3, as DNA: TGTGCCAGCTCGGACAGCACAGATACGCAGTATTTT.

The chain recombines TRBV9 with TRBJ1-1; D gene uncertain. The germline gives CDR1 SGDLS, CDR2 YYNGEE. Deletions cut 0 bases from V and 1 base from J, with 4 bases between. This CDR3 is built from 13 residues. The CDR3 sequence: CASSVETNTEAFF. The CDR3 nucleotides are TGTGCCAGCAGCGTAGAAACGAACACTGAAGCTTTCTTT.

This chain joins TRBV5-4 and TRBJ2-3, with 11 nucleotides matching TRBD2. This CDR3 has 19 residues. V lost 1 base to trimming and J lost 0 bases; unmatched junction nucleotides: 10. The germline gives CDR1 SGHNT, CDR2 YYREEE (reference sequence). Here the CDR3 reads CASSLLAGGFASSTDTQYF. The CDR3 nucleotides are TGTGCCAGCAGCTTGCTAGCGGGGGGCTTCGCCTCAAGCACAGATACGCAGTATTTT.

The V and J genes are TRBV24-1 and TRBJ1-5; D is possibly TRBD1 (5 bases). The V gene lost 9 bases and the J gene lost 0 bases, with 11 bases spanning the gap. CDR1 is KGHDR and CDR2 is SFDVKD in the germline V gene. The CDR3 length is 14 residues. The chain's CDR3 is CATATAYSNQPQHF. DNA for the CDR3: TGTGCCACCGCGACAGCTTATAGCAATCAGCCCCAGCATTTT.

This rearrangement joins TRBV30 to TRBJ2-7, with 14 bases matching TRBD2. The CDR3 runs to 16 residues. In germline, CDR1 is GTSNPN, CDR2 SVGIG (reference sequence). With V trimmed by 5 bases and J by 0 bases, 6 bases remained unmatched. CDR3 amino acids: CAWGGLAGGPSYEQYF. For the CDR3, the DNA is TGTGCCTGGGGCGGACTAGCGGGGGGACCCTCCTACGAGCAGTACTTC.

A few counts support this clone. The genes are TRBV23-1 and TRBJ1-1, with a tentative D call TRBD1 (6 bases). Being an ORF, TRBV23-1 has a function that is uncertain. V lost 4 bases, J lost 0 bases, and 18 bases lay in between. CDR3 size: 17 residues. CDR3 in amino acids: CASSRKPRGPMNTEAFF. The CDR3 DNA sequence: TGCGCCAGCAGTCGAAAACCCAGGGGCCCCATGAACACTGAAGCTTTCTTT.

The table lists this clone with a few counts. The chain uses TRBV3-1 (or the pseudogene TRBV3-2) and TRBJ1-3; the match to TRBD1 covers 12 bases. This CDR3 is built from 17 residues. V gave up 3 bases and J gave up 4 bases; unmatched junction bases: 7. Germline V lookup: CDR1 LGHDT, CDR2 YNNKEL (reference sequence). The CDR3 coding sequence is TGTGCCAGCAGCCAGGGACAGGGGGCACGGTACGGAAACACCATATATTTT. This sequence encodes CASSQGQGARYGNTIYF.

This rearrangement joins TRBV6-6 to TRBJ2-5; D possibly corresponds to TRBD2 (6 bases). Germline V gene sequence: CDR1 MNHNY, CDR2 SVGAGI (reference sequence). The germline V and J ends were trimmed by 7 bases and 4 bases, with 13 bases remaining between them. The CDR3 totals 13 residues. CDR3 protein: CASTSLGGETQYF. CDR3 coding DNA: TGTGCCAGCACCTCGCTGGGGGGAGAGACCCAGTACTTC.

The chain links TRBV30 to TRBJ1-5; 8 bases match TRBD1. Germline V lookup: CDR1 GTSNPN, CDR2 SVGIG (reference sequence). The CDR3 has 13 residues. J lost 7 bases, V lost 2 bases, and 4 bases had no gene match. This chain's CDR3 is CAWSLQGDQPQHF. In nucleotides, the CDR3 is TGTGCCTGGAGTCTACAGGGGGACCAGCCCCAGCATTTT. The entire variable domain, with the rest obtained from reference TRBV30 and TRBJ1-5, is as follows: SQTIHQWPATLVQPVGSPLSLECTVEGTSNPNLYWYRQAAGRGLQLLFYSVGIGQISSEVPQNLSASRPQDRQFILSSKKLLLSDSGFYLCAWSLQGDQPQHFGDGTRLSIL.

This clone has just a few counts. V is TRBV5-4 and J is TRBJ1-2; possible D gene TRBD1, 5 bases. CDR1 and CDR2 from the germline V gene are SGHNT and YYREEE (reference sequence). The CDR3 contains 15 residues. V dropped 4 bases and J dropped 2 bases, with 15 bases sitting between them. The CDR3: CASSPPQGRNYGYTF. CDR3 sequence (DNA): TGTGCCAGCAGCCCCCCGCAGGGAAGAAACTATGGCTACACCTTC.

The CDR3 sequence: CASRTGSGDAGTIYF. The CDR3 DNA sequence: TGTGCCAGCAGGACGGGGTCCGGGGATGCCGGCACCATATATTTT. This rearrangement joins TRBV5-6 to TRBJ1-3; D remains ambiguous. Germline V CDR1 and CDR2: SGHDT, YYEEEE. The CDR3 is made up of 15 amino acids. Trimming left V 5 bases short and J 9 bases short, with 21 bases between.

The V call is TRBV11-3, the J call TRBJ2-1; no clear D gene. V lost 3 bases and J 4 bases, leaving 1 base between the germline ends. There are 11 residues in the CDR3. The germline CDR1 and CDR2 sequences are SGHNT and YENEEA. CDR3 coding DNA: TGTGCCAGCAGCTTTTACAATGAGCAGTTCTTC. This translates into CASSFYNEQFF.

This chain joins TRBV7-2 and TRBJ1-6; D call uncertain. The CDR3 is 14 residues long. Germline lookup yields CDR1 SGHTA and CDR2 FQGNSA. V was trimmed by 1 base and J by 11 bases, leaving 12 bases between them. The CDR3, as DNA: TGTGCCAGCAGCTTAGGACCACTTAGGCCACCCCTCCACTTT. Translated: CASSLGPLRPPLHF. The whole variable domain, filled in from reference TRBV7-2 and TRBJ1-6, reads GAGVSQSPSNKVTEKGKDVELRCDPISGHTALYWYRQSLGQGLEFLIYFQGNSAPDKSGLPSDRFSAERTGGSVSTLTIQRTQQEDSAVYLCASSLGPLRPPLHFGNGTRLTVT.

The chain is built from TRBV5-6 and TRBJ2-4; 10 nucleotides align to TRBD1. The CDR3 consists of 15 residues. The junction had 10 bases not matched to a gene; V was cut back by 5 bases and J by 8 bases. CDR1 and CDR2 (germline): SGHDT, YYEEEE. CDR3 protein: CASRAVGTGADIQYF. CDR3 DNA sequence: TGTGCCAGCAGGGCGGTGGGGACAGGGGCCGACATTCAGTACTTC.

CDR3 amino acids: CASSLGIAGGIYNEQFF. In DNA, the CDR3 is TGTGCCAGCAGCTTAGGAATAGCGGGAGGCATTTACAATGAGCAGTTCTTC. The chain links TRBV11-3 to TRBJ2-1; 10 bases agree with TRBD2. The length of the CDR3 is 17 residues. V was pared by 1 base and J by 4 bases, with 7 bases of the junction left unmatched. Germline CDR1 is SGHNT and CDR2 is YENEEA. Full variable domain (remainder filled in from reference TRBV11-3 and TRBJ2-1): EAGVVQSPRYKIIEKKQPVAFWCNPISGHNTLYWYLQNLGQGPELLIRYENEEAVDDSQLPKDRFSAERLKGVDSTLKIQPAELGDSAVYLCASSLGIAGGIYNEQFFGPGTRLTVL.

The genes are TRBV6-6 and TRBJ2-3; D not resolved. This CDR3 has 11 residues. Per the germline V gene, CDR1 is MNHNY and CDR2 is SVGAGI (reference sequence). Trimming cost V 2 bases and J 5 bases, with 2 bases left between them. Here the CDR3 reads CASSYEDTQYF. The CDR3 nucleotides are TGTGCCAGCAGTTACGAAGATACGCAGTATTTT.

The chain links TRBV6-2 or TRBV6-3 to TRBJ1-2; no clear D. The CDR3 covers 12 residues. Per germline, CDR1 MNHEY and CDR2 SVGEGT. V lost 1 base and J lost 5, with 5 bases in between. This chain's CDR3 is CASSYLPYGYTF. In DNA form, the CDR3 reads TGTGCCAGCAGTTACTTGCCGTATGGCTACACCTTC.

V gene TRBV19 combines with J gene TRBJ1-4; D is undetermined. Per germline, CDR1 LNHDA and CDR2 SQIVND (reference sequence). Trimming removed 2 bases at V and 7 bases at J, with 2 bases between. The CDR3 has 11 residues. The CDR3 region is CASSIFEKLFF. The CDR3 DNA follows: TGTGCCAGTAGTATATTTGAAAAACTGTTTTTT.